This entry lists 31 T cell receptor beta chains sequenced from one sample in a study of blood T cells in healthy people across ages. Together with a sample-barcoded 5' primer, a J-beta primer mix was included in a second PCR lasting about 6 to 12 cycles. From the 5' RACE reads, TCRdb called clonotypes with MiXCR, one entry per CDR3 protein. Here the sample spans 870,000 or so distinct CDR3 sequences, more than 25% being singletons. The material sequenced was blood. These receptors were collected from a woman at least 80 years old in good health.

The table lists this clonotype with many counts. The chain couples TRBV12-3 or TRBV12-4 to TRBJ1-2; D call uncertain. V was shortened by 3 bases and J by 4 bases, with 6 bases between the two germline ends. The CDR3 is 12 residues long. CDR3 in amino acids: CASSFTGYGYTF. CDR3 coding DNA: TGTGCCAGCAGTTTCACTGGCTATGGCTACACCTTC.

CDR3 sequence reads: CASITGQEYGYTF. CDR3 sequence (DNA): TGTGCCAGCATTACTGGACAGGAGTATGGCTACACCTTC. The genes are TRBV2 and TRBJ1-2, with 7 bases matching TRBD1. CDR3 length: 13 residues. CDR1 is SNHLY and CDR2 is FYNNEI in the germline V gene. With 7 bases clipped from V and 5 bases from J, the junction kept 7 bases outside the gene matches.

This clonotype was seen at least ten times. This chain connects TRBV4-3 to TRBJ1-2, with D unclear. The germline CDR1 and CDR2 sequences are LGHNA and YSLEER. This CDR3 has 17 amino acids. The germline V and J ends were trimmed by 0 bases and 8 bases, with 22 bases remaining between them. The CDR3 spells CASSQDEMLGGVWGYTF. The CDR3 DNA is TGCGCCAGCAGCCAAGATGAGATGTTGGGCGGAGTCTGGGGCTACACCTTC.

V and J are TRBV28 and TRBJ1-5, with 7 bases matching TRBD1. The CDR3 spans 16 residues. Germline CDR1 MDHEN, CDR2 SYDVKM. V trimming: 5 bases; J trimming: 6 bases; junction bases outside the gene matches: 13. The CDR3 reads CASSTPRQGASQPQHF. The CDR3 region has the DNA TGTGCCAGCAGTACCCCTCGACAGGGCGCCTCTCAGCCCCAGCATTTT.

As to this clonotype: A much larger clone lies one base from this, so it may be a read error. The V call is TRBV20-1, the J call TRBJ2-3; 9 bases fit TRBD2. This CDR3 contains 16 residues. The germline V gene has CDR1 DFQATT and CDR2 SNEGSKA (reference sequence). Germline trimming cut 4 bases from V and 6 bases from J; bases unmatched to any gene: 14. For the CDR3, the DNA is TGCAGTGCTACTCGACTAGCGGAATCCCGCTCGGATACGCAGTATTTT. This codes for CSATRLAESRSDTQYF.

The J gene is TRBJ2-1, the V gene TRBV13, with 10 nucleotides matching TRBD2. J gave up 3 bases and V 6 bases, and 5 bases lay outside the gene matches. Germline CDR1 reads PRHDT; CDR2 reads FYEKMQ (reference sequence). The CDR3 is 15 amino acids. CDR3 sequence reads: CASRITSGDYNEQFF. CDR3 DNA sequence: TGTGCCAGCAGGATAACTAGCGGGGACTACAATGAGCAGTTCTTC.

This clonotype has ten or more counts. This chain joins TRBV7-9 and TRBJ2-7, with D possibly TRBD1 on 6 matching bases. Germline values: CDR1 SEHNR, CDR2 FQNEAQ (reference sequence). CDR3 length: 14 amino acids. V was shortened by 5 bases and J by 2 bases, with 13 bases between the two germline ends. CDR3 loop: CASSRPGQAYEQYF. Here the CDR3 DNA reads TGTGCCAGCAGCCGACCGGGACAAGCCTACGAGCAGTACTTC.

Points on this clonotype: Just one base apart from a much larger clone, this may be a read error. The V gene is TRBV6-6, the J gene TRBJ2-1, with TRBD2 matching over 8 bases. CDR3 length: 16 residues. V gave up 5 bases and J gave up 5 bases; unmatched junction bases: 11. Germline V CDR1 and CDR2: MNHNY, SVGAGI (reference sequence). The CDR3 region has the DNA TGTGCCAGCAGTAACACGGGGGGGCTGTCCCACAATGAGCAGTTCTTC. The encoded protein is CASSNTGGLSHNEQFF.

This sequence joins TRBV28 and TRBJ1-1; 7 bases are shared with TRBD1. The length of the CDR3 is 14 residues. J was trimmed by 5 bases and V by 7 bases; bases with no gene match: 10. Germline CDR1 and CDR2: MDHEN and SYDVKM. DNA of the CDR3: TGTGCCAGCATGAAAGGGGGCTTGGAGACTGAAGCTTTCTTT. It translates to CASMKGGLETEAFF.

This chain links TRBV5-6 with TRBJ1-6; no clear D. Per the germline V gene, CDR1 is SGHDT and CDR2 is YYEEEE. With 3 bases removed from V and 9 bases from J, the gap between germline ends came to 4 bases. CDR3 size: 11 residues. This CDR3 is CASSYGSPLHF. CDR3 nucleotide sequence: TGTGCCAGCAGCTACGGTTCACCCCTCCACTTT.

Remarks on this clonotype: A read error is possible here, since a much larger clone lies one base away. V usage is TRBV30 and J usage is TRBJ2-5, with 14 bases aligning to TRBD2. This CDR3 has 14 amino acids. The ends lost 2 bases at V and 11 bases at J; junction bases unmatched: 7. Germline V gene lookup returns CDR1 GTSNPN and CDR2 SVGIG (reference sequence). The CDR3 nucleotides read TGTGCCTGGAGTCAGACTAGCGGGGGGGGTGAGCAGTACTTC. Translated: CAWSQTSGGGEQYF.

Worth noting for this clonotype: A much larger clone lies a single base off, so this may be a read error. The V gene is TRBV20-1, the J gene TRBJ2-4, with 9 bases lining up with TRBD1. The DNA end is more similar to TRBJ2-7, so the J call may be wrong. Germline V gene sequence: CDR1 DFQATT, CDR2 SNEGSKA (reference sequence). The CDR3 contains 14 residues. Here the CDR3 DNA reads TGCAGTACTAGAGATACGGGACAGGGCTACGAGCAGTACTTC. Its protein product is CSTRDTGQGYEQYF.

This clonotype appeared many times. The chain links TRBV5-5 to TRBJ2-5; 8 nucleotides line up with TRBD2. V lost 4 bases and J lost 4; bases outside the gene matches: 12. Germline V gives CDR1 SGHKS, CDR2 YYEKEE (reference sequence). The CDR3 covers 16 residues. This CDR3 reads CASSRGGRLVGETQYF. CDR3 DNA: TGTGCCAGCAGCCGGGGGGGCCGTCTGGTGGGAGAGACCCAGTACTTC.

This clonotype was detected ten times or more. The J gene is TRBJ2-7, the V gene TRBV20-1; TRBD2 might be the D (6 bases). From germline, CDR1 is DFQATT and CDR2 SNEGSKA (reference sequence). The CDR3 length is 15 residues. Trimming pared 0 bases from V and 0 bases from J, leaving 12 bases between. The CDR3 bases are TGCAGTGCTAGAGATTGGGGACTGAGCTCCTACGAGCAGTACTTC. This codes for CSARDWGLSSYEQYF.

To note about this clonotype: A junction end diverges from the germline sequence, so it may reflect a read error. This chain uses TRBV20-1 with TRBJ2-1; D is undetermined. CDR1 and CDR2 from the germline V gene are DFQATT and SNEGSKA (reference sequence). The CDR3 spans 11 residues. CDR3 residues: CSASADNKQFF. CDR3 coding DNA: TGCAGTGCTAGTGCTGACAATAAGCAGTTCTTC.

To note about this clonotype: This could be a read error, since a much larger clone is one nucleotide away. The CDR3 DNA sequence: TGCAGTGTTCTAGCGGGGGGGTCTCGACGGGACAATGAGCAGTTCTTC. It encodes CSVLAGGSRRDNEQFF. The chain has TRBV20-1 and TRBJ2-1, with 12 bases aligning to TRBD2. CDR3 size: 16 residues. V lost 7 bases, J lost 5 bases, and 12 bases stayed unmatched. The V gene's germline CDR1 is DFQATT and CDR2 SNEGSKA (reference sequence).

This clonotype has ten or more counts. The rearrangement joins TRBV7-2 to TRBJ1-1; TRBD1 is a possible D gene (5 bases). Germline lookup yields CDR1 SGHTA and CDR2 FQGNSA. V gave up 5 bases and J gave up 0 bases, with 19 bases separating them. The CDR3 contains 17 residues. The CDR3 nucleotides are TGTGCCAGCAGCCCAAGGGCAGGGAAAGTTATGAACACTGAAGCTTTCTTT. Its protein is CASSPRAGKVMNTEAFF.

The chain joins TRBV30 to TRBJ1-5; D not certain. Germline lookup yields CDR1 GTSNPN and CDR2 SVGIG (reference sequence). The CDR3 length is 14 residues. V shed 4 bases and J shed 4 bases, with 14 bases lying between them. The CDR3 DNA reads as TGTGCCTGGACCACTCGCGGAGGGAATCAGCCCCAGCATTTT. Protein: CAWTTRGGNQPQHF.

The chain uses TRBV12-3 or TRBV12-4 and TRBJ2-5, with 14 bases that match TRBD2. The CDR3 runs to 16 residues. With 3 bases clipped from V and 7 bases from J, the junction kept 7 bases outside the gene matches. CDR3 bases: TGTGCCAGCAGTTTGGGACTAGCGGGAGTTTTCGGGACCCAGTACTTC. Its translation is CASSLGLAGVFGTQYF.

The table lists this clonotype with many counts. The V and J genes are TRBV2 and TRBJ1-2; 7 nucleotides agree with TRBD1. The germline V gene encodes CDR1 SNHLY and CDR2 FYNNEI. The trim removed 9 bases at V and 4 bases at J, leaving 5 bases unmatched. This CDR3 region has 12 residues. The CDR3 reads CARRGGSYGYTF. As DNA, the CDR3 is TGTGCCAGAAGAGGGGGCAGCTATGGCTACACCTTC.

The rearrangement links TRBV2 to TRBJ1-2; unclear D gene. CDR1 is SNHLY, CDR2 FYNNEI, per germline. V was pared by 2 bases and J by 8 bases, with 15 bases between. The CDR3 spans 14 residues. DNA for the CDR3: TGTGCCAGCAGTGAAAATGGAAGGGTATCGGGCTACACCTTC. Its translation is CASSENGRVSGYTF.

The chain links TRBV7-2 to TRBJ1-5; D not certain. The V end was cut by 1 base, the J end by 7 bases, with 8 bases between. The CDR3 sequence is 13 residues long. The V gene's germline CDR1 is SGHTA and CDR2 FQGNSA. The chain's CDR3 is CASSLEREQPQHF. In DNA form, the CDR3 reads TGTGCCAGCAGCTTAGAAAGGGAGCAGCCCCAGCATTTT. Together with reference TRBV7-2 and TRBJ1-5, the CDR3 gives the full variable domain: GAGVSQSPSNKVTEKGKDVELRCDPISGHTALYWYRQSLGQGLEFLIYFQGNSAPDKSGLPSDRFSAERTGGSVSTLTIQRTQQEDSAVYLCASSLEREQPQHFGDGTRLSIL.

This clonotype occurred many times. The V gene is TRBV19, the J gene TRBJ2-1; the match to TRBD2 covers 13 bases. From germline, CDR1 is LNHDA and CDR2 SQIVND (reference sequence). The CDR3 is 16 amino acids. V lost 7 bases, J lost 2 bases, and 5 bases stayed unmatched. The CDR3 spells CASKTSGGFTYNEQFF. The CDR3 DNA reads TGTGCCAGTAAGACTAGCGGGGGGTTCACCTACAATGAGCAGTTCTTC. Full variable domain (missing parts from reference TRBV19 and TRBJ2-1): DGGITQSPKYLFRKEGQNVTLSCEQNLNHDAMYWYRQDPGQGLRLIYYSQIVNDFQKGDIAEGYSVSREKKESFPLTVTSAQKNPTAFYLCASKTSGGFTYNEQFFGPGTRLTVL.

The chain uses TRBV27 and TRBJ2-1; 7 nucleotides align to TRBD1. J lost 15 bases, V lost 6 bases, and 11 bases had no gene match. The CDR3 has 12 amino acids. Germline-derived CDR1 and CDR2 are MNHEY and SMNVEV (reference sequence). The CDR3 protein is CASSFPRGIVFF. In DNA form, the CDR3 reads TGTGCCAGCAGCTTCCCCAGGGGGATAGTGTTCTTC.

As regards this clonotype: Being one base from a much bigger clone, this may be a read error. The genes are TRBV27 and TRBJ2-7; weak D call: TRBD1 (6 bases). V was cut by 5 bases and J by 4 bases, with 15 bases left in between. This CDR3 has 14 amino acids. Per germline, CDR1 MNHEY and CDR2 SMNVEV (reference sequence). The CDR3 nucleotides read TGTGCCAGCAGTGTGGAGAGGGGGTTTTACGAGCAGTACTTC. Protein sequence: CASSVERGFYEQYF.

CDR3 coding DNA: TGTGCCAGCAGCCAAGTGGGACAGGGGGCGGCGGGGGCCAACGTCCTGACTTTC. Translating it yields CASSQVGQGAAGANVLTF. This sequence joins TRBV3-1 and TRBJ2-6, with 12 bases that match TRBD1. The CDR3 consists of 18 residues. Germline CDR1 and CDR2: LGHDT and YNNKEL (reference sequence). J lost 4 bases, V lost 1 base, and 5 bases had no gene match.

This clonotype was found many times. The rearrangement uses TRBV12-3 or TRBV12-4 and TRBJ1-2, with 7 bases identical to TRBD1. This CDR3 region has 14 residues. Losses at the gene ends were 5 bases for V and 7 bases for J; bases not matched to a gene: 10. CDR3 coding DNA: TGTGCCAGCAGTCCGTATTCGGGACAGTCTGGCTACACCTTC. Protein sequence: CASSPYSGQSGYTF.

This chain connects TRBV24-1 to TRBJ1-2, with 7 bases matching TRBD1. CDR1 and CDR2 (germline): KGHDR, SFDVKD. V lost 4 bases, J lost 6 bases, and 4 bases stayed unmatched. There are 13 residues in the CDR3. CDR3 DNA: TGTGCCACCAGTGAACAGCAGGGGGATGGCTACACCTTC. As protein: CATSEQQGDGYTF.

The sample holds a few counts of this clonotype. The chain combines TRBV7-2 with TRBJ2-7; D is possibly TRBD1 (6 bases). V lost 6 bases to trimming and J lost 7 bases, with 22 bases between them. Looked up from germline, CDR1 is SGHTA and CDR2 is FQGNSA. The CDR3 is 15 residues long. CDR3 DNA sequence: TGTGCCAGCAGTTTCTATCCCAGGACAGAGAATGAGCAGTACTTC. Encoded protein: CASSFYPRTENEQYF. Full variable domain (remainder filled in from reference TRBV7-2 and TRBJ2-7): GAGVSQSPSNKVTEKGKDVELRCDPISGHTALYWYRQSLGQGLEFLIYFQGNSAPDKSGLPSDRFSAERTGGSVSTLTIQRTQQEDSAVYLCASSFYPRTENEQYFGPGTRLTVT.

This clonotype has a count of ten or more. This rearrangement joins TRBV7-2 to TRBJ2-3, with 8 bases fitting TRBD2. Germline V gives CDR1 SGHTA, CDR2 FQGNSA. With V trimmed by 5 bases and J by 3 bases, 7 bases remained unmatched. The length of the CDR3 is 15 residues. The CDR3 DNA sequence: TGTGCCAGCAGCCTGACCGGGACTAGTACAGATACGCAGTATTTT. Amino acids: CASSLTGTSTDTQYF. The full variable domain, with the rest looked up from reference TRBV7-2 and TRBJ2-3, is GAGVSQSPSNKVTEKGKDVELRCDPISGHTALYWYRQSLGQGLEFLIYFQGNSAPDKSGLPSDRFSAERTGGSVSTLTIQRTQQEDSAVYLCASSLTGTSTDTQYFGPGTRLTVL.

The DNA of the CDR3 is TGCAGTGCAAACAGGGATATGGGCAATCAGCCCCAGCATTTT. Translation gives CSANRDMGNQPQHF. This chain links TRBV20-1 with TRBJ1-5; the D gene is possibly TRBD1 (6 bases). This CDR3 region has 14 residues. Germline values: CDR1 DFQATT, CDR2 SNEGSKA (reference sequence). V gave up 6 bases and J gave up 2 bases, with 14 bases separating them.